This TCR beta chain was documented in a study of T cell changes during pregnancy in multiple sclerosis. The assay was immunoSEQ multiplex PCR, and TCRdb's table has in-frame clones only and misses some. This table holds roughly 40,000 clones, 90% to 95% found once. V dropped 2 bases and J dropped 3 bases, with 13 bases sitting between them. The germline V gene has CDR1 LNHDA and CDR2 SQIVND (reference sequence). The CDR3 loop spans 15 amino acids. The rearrangement uses TRBV19 and TRBJ1-2; no clear D. Here the sequenced sample was CD4+ T cells from peripheral blood mononuclear cells, taken in the second trimester of pregnancy. The receptor's source is a female donor with multiple sclerosis, enrolled in a pregnancy study. CDR3 loop: CASSIFRPEDYGYTF. Written as DNA, the CDR3 is TGTGCCAGTAGTATATTTAGGCCGGAGGACTATGGCTACACCTTC.